This T cell receptor beta chain was documented in a study of response to subunit inactivated influenza vaccine. TCRdb ran MiXCR on the RT-PCR reads and lists one entry per CDR3 protein. The sample shows 500,000 to 650,000 distinct CDR3 sequences, approximately 7.1% of them seen only once. This CDR3 contains 13 residues. V lost 5 bases and J lost 5; bases outside the gene matches: 7. CDR1 is SGHRS, CDR2 YFSETQ, per germline. The V gene is TRBV5-1, the J gene TRBJ2-7; 7 bases fit TRBD1. The source of this sequence is a man in his fifties or sixties who received an inactivated influenza vaccine. This specimen was PBMCs from blood, taken 23 to 25 months after vaccination. The CDR3, as DNA: TGCGCCAGCAGACGACAGGGAACGGACGAGCAGTACTTC. Residues: CASRRQGTDEQYF.